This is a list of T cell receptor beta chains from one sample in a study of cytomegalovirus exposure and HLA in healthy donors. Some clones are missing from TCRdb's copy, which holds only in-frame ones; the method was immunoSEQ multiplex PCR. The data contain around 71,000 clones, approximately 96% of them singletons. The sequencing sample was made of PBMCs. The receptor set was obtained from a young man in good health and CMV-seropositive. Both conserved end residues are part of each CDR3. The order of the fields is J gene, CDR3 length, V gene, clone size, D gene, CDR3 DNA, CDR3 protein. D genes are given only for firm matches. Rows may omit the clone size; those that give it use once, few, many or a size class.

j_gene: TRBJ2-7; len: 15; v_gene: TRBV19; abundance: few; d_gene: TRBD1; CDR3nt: TGTGCCAGTAGTATGAAAGAGACAGGGGCCCTCGAGCAGTACTTC; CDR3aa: CASSMKETGALEQYF
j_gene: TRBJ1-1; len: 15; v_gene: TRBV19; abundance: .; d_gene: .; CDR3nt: TGTGCCAGTAGTACCGGGAGAGGGGTGAACACTGAAGCTTTCTTT; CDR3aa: CASSTGRGVNTEAFF
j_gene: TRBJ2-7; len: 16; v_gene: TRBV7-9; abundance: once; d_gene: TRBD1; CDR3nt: TGTGCCAGCAGCTTAGGGCGAACAGGGGGCGACTACGAGCAGTACTTC; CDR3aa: CASSLGRTGGDYEQYF
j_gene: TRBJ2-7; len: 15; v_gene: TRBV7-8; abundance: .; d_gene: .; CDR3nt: TGTGCCAGCAGCCCGCTCCAGTGGTTTGGCTACGAGCAGTACTTC; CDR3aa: CASSPLQWFGYEQYF
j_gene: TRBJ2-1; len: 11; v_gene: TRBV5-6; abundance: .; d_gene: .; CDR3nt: TGTGCCAGCAGCTTTGCGGGTGAGCAGTTCTTC; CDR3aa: CASSFAGEQFF
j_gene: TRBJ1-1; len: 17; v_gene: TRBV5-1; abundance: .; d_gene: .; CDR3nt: TGCGCCAGCAGCTTGGCCGTGGAATGGGGGCTCAACACTGAAGCTTTCTTT; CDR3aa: CASSLAVEWGLNTEAFF
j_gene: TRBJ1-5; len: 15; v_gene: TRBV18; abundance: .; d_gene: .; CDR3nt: TGTGCCAGCTCACCACGCGCGCCGGGGAATGAGCCCCAGCATTTT; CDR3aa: CASSPRAPGNEPQHF
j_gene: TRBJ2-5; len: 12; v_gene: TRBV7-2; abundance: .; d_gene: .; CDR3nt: TGTGCCAGCAGCCCTTCGGTGGAGACCCAGTACTTC; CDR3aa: CASSPSVETQYF
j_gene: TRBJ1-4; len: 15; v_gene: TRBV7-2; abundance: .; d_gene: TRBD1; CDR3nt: TGTGCCAGCAGCTTCGGACAGGGGACTAATGAAAAACTGTTTTTT; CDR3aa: CASSFGQGTNEKLFF
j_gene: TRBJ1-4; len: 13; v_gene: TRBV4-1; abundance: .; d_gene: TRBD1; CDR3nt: TGCGCCAGCAACAACAGGGGTGGGGAAAAACTGTTTTTT; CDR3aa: CASNNRGGEKLFF
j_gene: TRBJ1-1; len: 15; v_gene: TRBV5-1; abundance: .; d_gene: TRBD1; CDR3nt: TGCGCCAGCAGCTTGGTGGGACAGGAGAACACTGAAGCTTTCTTT; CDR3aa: CASSLVGQENTEAFF
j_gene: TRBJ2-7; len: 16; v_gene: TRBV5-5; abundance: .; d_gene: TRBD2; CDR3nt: TGTGCCAGCAGCTCCGCGTTCGGGAGGGCCCCCTACGAGCAGTACTTC; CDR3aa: CASSSAFGRAPYEQYF
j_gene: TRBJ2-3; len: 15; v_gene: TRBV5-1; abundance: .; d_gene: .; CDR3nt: TGCGCCAGCAGCCCCGTCTCTACCAGCACAGATACGCAGTATTTT; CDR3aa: CASSPVSTSTDTQYF
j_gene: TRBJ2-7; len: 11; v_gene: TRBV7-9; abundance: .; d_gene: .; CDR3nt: TGTGCCAGCAGCTTAGACCGCGTGGAGTACTTC; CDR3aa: CASSLDRVEYF
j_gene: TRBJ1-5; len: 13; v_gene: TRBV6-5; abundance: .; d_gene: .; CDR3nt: TGTGCCAGCAGTTACCGGGGTGGGCAGCCCCAGCATTTT; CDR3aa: CASSYRGGQPQHF
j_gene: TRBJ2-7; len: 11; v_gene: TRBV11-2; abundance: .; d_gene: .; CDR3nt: TGTGCCAGCAGCTTATTGGAGGAGCAGTACTTC; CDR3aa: CASSLLEEQYF
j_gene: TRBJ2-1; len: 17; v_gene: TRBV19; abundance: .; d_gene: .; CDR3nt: TGTGCCAGTAGTATGGGGCTAGTTCTCCCCTCCTACAATGAGCAGTTCTTC; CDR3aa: CASSMGLVLPSYNEQFF
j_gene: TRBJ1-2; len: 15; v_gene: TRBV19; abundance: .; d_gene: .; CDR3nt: TGTGCCAGTAGTATAGTTACAGTTAAAGACTATGGCTACACCTTC; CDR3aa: CASSIVTVKDYGYTF
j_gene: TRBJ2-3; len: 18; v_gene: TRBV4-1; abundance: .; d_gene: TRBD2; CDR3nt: TGCGCCAGCAGCGAAAAGAGTCCTAGCGGGAGGTTCGCAGATACGCAGTATTTT; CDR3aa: CASSEKSPSGRFADTQYF
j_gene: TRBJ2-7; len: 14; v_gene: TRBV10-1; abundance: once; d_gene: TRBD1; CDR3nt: TGCGCCAGCAGTAGGGCCGGGACAGGGGGCGAGCAGTACTTC; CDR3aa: CASSRAGTGGEQYF
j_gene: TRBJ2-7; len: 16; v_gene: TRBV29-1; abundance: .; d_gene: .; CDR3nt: TGCAGCGTTAGGGGAGGAGGGCGGATAGGCTCCTACGAGCAGTACTTC; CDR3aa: CSVRGGGRIGSYEQYF
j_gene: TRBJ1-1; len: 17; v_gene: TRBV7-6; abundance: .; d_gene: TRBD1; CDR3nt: TGTGCCAGCAGCTTAGAGAGCGGACAGGCTATGAACACTGAAGCTTTCTTT; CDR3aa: CASSLESGQAMNTEAFF
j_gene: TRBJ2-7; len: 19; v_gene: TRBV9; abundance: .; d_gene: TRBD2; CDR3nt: TGTGCCAGCAGCCCTCGCCCCGCGGGGACTAGCGGGACCCTCTACGAGCAGTACTTC; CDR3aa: CASSPRPAGTSGTLYEQYF
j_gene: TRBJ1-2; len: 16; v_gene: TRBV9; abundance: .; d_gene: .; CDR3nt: TGTGCCAGCAGCGTATCTCCCGACAGGCGGTTCTATGGCTACACCTTC; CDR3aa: CASSVSPDRRFYGYTF
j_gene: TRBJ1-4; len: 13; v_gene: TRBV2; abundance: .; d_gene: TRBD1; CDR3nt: TGTGCCAGCAGCCGGGACAGCAATGAAAAACTGTTTTTT; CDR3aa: CASSRDSNEKLFF
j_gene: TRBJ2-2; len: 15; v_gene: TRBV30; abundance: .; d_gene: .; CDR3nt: TGTGCCTGGAGTGCCCCGACAGTACACACCGGGGAGCTGTTTTTT; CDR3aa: CAWSAPTVHTGELFF
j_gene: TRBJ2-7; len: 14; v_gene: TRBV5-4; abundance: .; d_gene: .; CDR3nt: TGTGCCAGCAGCCCTCAAACAGGGACCTACGAGCAGTACTTC; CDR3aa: CASSPQTGTYEQYF
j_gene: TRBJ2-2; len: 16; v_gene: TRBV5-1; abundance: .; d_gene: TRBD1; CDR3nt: TGCGCCAGCAGCTTAAAGACAGGGCTGAGCACCGGGGAGCTGTTTTTT; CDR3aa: CASSLKTGLSTGELFF
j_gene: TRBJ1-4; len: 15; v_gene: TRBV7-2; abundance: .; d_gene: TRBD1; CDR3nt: TGTGCCAGCAGCTTCCAGGGACAGGGGTCGGGAAAACTGTTTTTT; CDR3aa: CASSFQGQGSGKLFF
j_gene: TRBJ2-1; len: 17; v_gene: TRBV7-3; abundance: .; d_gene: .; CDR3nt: TGTGCCAGCAGCTTAGAGAGGGGAGGCGGGACCTACAATGAGCAGTTCTTC; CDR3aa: CASSLERGGGTYNEQFF
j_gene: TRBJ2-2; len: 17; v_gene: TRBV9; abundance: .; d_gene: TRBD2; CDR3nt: TGTGCCAGCAGCGATCTAGCGGGAGTAGTGGACACCGGGGAGCTGTTTTTT; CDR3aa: CASSDLAGVVDTGELFF
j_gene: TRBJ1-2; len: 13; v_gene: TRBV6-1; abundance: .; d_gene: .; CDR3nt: TGTGCCAGCACCTTACAGGCGTACTATGGCTACACCTTC; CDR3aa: CASTLQAYYGYTF
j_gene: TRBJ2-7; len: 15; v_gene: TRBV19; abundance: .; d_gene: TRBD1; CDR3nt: TGTGCCAGTAGTATCGCCAGAACAGGGGTCTACGAGCAGTACTTC; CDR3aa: CASSIARTGVYEQYF
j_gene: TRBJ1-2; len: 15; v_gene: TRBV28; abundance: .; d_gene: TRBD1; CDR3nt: TGTGCCAGCAGCCCCACCAGGGGGCTGGGGCATGGCTACACCTTC; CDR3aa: CASSPTRGLGHGYTF
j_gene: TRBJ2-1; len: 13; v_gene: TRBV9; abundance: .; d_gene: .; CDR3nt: TGTGCCAGCAGCGTCAGGGGGGACAATGAGCAGTTCTTC; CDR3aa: CASSVRGDNEQFF
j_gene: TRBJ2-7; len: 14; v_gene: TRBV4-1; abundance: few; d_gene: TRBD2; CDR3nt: TGCGCCAGCAGCCAAGGGCGGGGGGGCTACGAGCAGTACTTC; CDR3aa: CASSQGRGGYEQYF
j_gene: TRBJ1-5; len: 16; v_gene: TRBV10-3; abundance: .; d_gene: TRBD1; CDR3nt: TGTGCCATCAGTGTCACAGACAGGGGCAAGCATCAGCCCCAGCATTTT; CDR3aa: CAISVTDRGKHQPQHF